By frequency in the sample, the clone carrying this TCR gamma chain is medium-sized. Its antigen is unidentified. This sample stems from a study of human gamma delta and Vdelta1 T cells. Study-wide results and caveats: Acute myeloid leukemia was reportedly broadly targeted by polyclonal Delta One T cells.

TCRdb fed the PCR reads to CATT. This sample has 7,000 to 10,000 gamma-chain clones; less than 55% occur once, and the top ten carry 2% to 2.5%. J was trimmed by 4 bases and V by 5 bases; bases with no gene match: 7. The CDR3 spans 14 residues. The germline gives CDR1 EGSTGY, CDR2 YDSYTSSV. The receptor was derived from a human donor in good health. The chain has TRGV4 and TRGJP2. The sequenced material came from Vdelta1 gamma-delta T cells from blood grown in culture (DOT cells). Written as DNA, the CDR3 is TGTGCCACCTGGGTCGACCATAGTGATTGGATCAAGACGTTT. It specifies CATWVDHSDWIKTF.